The subject of this entry is one T cell receptor beta chain. The entry originates in a study of T cell repertoires in cytomegalovirus infection. The germline CDR1 and CDR2 sequences are MNHEY and SMNVEV (reference sequence). The CDR3 loop spans 17 amino acids. The junction had 8 bases not matched to a gene; V was cut back by 1 base and J by 4 bases. TCRdb passed the reads through MiXCR, listing each CDR3 protein once. The data contain about 530,000 distinct CDR3 sequences, approximately 26% of them singletons. Specimen: PBMCs. The clonotype comes from a human donor in good health (CMV status not recorded). Some clones in this sample may be carry-over from other donors' samples. The chain joins TRBV27 to TRBJ2-1; 9 bases are shared with TRBD2. The CDR3 bases are TGTGCCAGCAGTTTATTGCCGGGACTAGCACTTTACAATGAGCAGTTCTTC. This codes for CASSLLPGLALYNEQFF.